The 16 T cell receptor beta chains in this list originate from one sample, sequenced in a study of T cells after yellow fever vaccination. TCRdb analysed the 5' RACE reads with MiXCR anew, one entry per CDR3 protein. The repertoire consists of about 260,000 distinct CDR3 sequences, with approximately 5.2% occurring once and the leading ten covering around 3.3%. The specimen was CD4+ T cells sorted from PBMCs, collected on the day of the yellow fever booster vaccination. These receptors were taken from a young man who received the YFV17D yellow fever vaccine.

The V call is TRBV19, the J call TRBJ1-1; TRBD1 aligns across 7 bases. The CDR3 is made up of 15 amino acids. Germline CDR1 and CDR2: LNHDA and SQIVND (reference sequence). With V trimmed by 5 bases and J by 7 bases, 13 bases remained unmatched. CDR3 in amino acids: CASSPTTTGAREAFF. The CDR3 DNA sequence: TGTGCCAGTAGTCCTACCACAACAGGGGCCCGTGAAGCTTTCTTT. Supplemented by reference TRBV19 and TRBJ1-1, the full variable domain reads DGGITQSPKYLFRKEGQNVTLSCEQNLNHDAMYWYRQDPGQGLRLIYYSQIVNDFQKGDIAEGYSVSREKKESFPLTVTSAQKNPTAFYLCASSPTTTGAREAFFGQGTRLTVV.

This clonotype was seen more than once but under ten times. The V call is TRBV12-3 or TRBV12-4, the J call TRBJ1-2; the match to TRBD1 covers 9 bases. Trimming removed 1 base from V and 2 bases from J; junction bases left unmatched: 11. CDR3 size: 18 residues. The CDR3 is CASSLEQGARRSNYGYTF. The CDR3 DNA is TGTGCCAGCAGTTTAGAACAGGGGGCAAGAAGGAGCAACTATGGCTACACCTTC.

This clonotype occurred many times. J is TRBJ2-5 and V is TRBV7-9, with 7 bases lining up with TRBD1. V gave up 6 bases and J gave up 2 bases; unmatched junction bases: 12. CDR1 SEHNR and CDR2 FQNEAQ come from the germline V gene (reference sequence). The length of the CDR3 is 16 residues. CDR3 residues: CASRAYYRGDQETQYF. In DNA form, the CDR3 reads TGTGCCAGCAGAGCCTACTACAGGGGAGATCAAGAGACCCAGTACTTC.

The chain has TRBV15 and TRBJ1-6; D remains unclear. CDR1 and CDR2 (germline): LNHNV, YYDKDF (reference sequence). The CDR3 extends over 15 amino acids. Trimming pared 0 bases from V and 9 bases from J, leaving 12 bases between. The CDR3 sequence is CATSRDNMGSSPLHF. CDR3 bases: TGTGCCACCAGCAGAGATAACATGGGTTCTTCACCCCTCCACTTT.

The sample holds many counts of this clonotype. The chain couples TRBV29-1 to TRBJ2-3; the D is unclear. Deletions cut 4 bases from V and 5 bases from J, with 7 bases between. Germline assignment: CDR1 SQVTM and CDR2 ANQGSEA. The CDR3 spans 11 residues. The chain's CDR3 is CSVVGVDTQYF. CDR3 DNA: TGCAGCGTTGTTGGGGTAGATACGCAGTATTTT.

This clonotype was recorded at least ten times. V is TRBV20-1 and J is TRBJ2-1; D not certain. Trimming pared 0 bases from V and 0 bases from J, leaving 9 bases between. CDR1 is DFQATT and CDR2 is SNEGSKA in the germline V gene (reference sequence). The CDR3 sequence is 15 residues long. CDR3 amino acids: CSARDDLSSYNEQFF. CDR3 sequence (DNA): TGCAGTGCTAGAGATGATCTTAGCTCCTACAATGAGCAGTTCTTC.

This rearrangement joins TRBV4-3 to TRBJ2-1; TRBD2 is a possible D gene (6 bases). The CDR3 covers 19 residues. Trimming removed 1 base from V and 0 bases from J, with 19 bases in between. CDR1 LGHNA and CDR2 YSLEER come from the germline V gene. The CDR3 DNA reads as TGCGCCAGCAGCCAAGTTGGGCCGGCGGGGCACAGCTCCTACAATGAGCAGTTCTTC. Translated, it gives CASSQVGPAGHSSYNEQFF.

This clonotype has a handful of counts. The V and J genes are TRBV7-2 and TRBJ1-6; 8 bases fit TRBD1. After removal of 8 bases from V and 9 bases from J, the junction contained 9 bases not matched to a gene. The length of the CDR3 is 14 residues. The germline CDR1 and CDR2 sequences are SGHTA and FQGNSA. The CDR3 here is CASRDRGPISPLHF. The CDR3 coding sequence is TGTGCCAGCCGCGACAGGGGTCCGATTTCACCCCTCCACTTT.

The chain is built from TRBV6-4 and TRBJ1-2; D is perhaps TRBD1 (6 bases). The V end lost 2 bases, the J end lost 2 bases, and 9 bases lay between the germline ends. This CDR3 region has 14 residues. The V gene's germline CDR1 is MRHNA and CDR2 SNTAGT. The CDR3 nucleotides read TGTGCCAGCAGTGACCCAGGGGCGAACTATGGCTACACCTTC. Amino acid sequence: CASSDPGANYGYTF.

This chain links TRBV6-6 with TRBJ2-7; TRBD1 might be the D (6 bases). The CDR3 covers 15 residues. Trimming shortened V by 5 bases and J by 7 bases, and 21 bases separated the two germline ends. Germline CDR1 is MNHNY and CDR2 is SVGAGI (reference sequence). This CDR3 reads CASSPPDRTPWEQYF. The CDR3 DNA is TGTGCCAGCAGTCCTCCCGACAGGACCCCTTGGGAGCAGTACTTC.

In its sample, this clonotype was seen a few times. The chain carries TRBV24-1 and TRBJ1-2; no firm D call. In germline, CDR1 is KGHDR, CDR2 SFDVKD. This CDR3 comprises 14 residues. With 1 base removed from V and 1 base from J, the gap between germline ends came to 6 bases. The CDR3 DNA reads as TGTGCCACCAGTGATTTTGTAGTTAACTATGGCTACACCTTC. Amino acids: CATSDFVVNYGYTF.

This clonotype was picked up many times. CDR3 sequence: CASSLEGLNYGYTF. In DNA, the CDR3 is TGTGCCAGCAGCTTAGAGGGATTAAACTATGGCTACACCTTC. The chain is built from TRBV7-2 and TRBJ1-2; no clear D. In germline, CDR1 is SGHTA, CDR2 FQGNSA. The CDR3 is 14 amino acids. The V end lost 1 base, the J end lost 2 bases, and 8 bases lay between the germline ends.

This sequence joins TRBV24-1 and TRBJ2-3, with D possibly called TRBD1 or TRBD2 (5 bases each). The V and J ends lost 5 bases and 0 bases respectively, with 17 bases between them. The CDR3 has 17 residues. Germline CDR1 is KGHDR and CDR2 is SFDVKD. The CDR3 nucleotides read TGTGCCACCAGTGCCCGGGGCGGAGCCTCTAGCACAGATACGCAGTATTTT. Translation gives CATSARGGASSTDTQYF.

The sample holds a few counts of this clonotype. The genes are TRBV20-1 and TRBJ2-6, with D hard to call. Germline CDR1 reads DFQATT; CDR2 reads SNEGSKA (reference sequence). This CDR3 is built from 15 residues. V dropped 1 base and J dropped 4 bases, with 11 bases sitting between them. The CDR3 reads CSARGITTGANVLTF. The DNA for the CDR3 is TGCAGTGCTAGAGGTATTACAACGGGGGCCAACGTCCTGACTTTC.

This clonotype appeared many times. The V gene is TRBV7-2, the J gene TRBJ2-1; either TRBD1 or TRBD2 may supply D (6 bases each). Trimming cost V 4 bases and J 4 bases, with 17 bases left between them. Germline values: CDR1 SGHTA, CDR2 FQGNSA. This CDR3 has 16 residues. The CDR3 sequence: CASSYGGYLGYNEQFF. CDR3 nucleotides: TGTGCCAGCAGCTACGGGGGCTACCTCGGGTACAATGAGCAGTTCTTC. Filled out from reference TRBV7-2 and TRBJ2-1, the complete variable domain reads GAGVSQSPSNKVTEKGKDVELRCDPISGHTALYWYRQSLGQGLEFLIYFQGNSAPDKSGLPSDRFSAERTGGSVSTLTIQRTQQEDSAVYLCASSYGGYLGYNEQFFGPGTRLTVL.

This clonotype was observed at least ten times. V is TRBV5-5 and J is TRBJ2-7; the D gene is possibly TRBD1 (6 bases). V lost 4 bases to trimming and J lost 2 bases, with 13 bases between them. The CDR3 is 14 amino acids. The germline CDR1 and CDR2 sequences are SGHKS and YYEKEE (reference sequence). The CDR3 sequence: CASSLMNRAYEQYV. As DNA, the CDR3 is TGTGCCAGCAGCCTGATGAACAGGGCCTACGAGCAGTACGTC.